This TCR beta chain was sequenced during a study of cytomegalovirus exposure and HLA in healthy donors. The CDR3 loop spans 14 amino acids. Germline CDR1 KGHSH, CDR2 LQKENI. J lost 13 bases, V lost 0 bases, and 10 bases had no gene match. It was with 60 Vbeta and 13 Jbeta primers that the PCR ran. Clones were read by immunoSEQ multiplex PCR, and TCRdb kept only the in-frame ones, dropping some. The sample carries under 110,000 clones, over 60% recorded once. Source material: PBMCs. This TCR derives from a woman in her fifties or sixties in good health and CMV-seropositive. The rearrangement links TRBV18 to TRBJ1-2, with 8 bases matching TRBD1. Written as DNA, the CDR3 is TGTGCCAGCTCACCACCCTGGGACAGGAAAGAGTGCACCTTC. Amino acids: CASSPPWDRKECTF.